This TCR beta chain was captured in a study of blood T cell repertoires in COVID-19. The study recruited people aged about 18 to 95 years across roughly 23 US areas. In assigning cohorts, the study relied on participant-reported clinical history. In the authors' workflow: It was from reference gene primer amplification that nucleated cell counts were estimated. Only in-frame clones appear in the TCRdb table, and some are missing; sequencing was by immunoSEQ multiplex PCR. The DNA was the basis for D and trimming; V, J and clone size are from that table. Of around 150,000 clones listed, roughly four fifths are singletons. Germline CDR1 is SNHLY and CDR2 is FYNNEI. Trimming removed 3 bases from V and 4 bases from J, with 10 bases in between. The length of the CDR3 is 13 residues.

The sequence was collected from a man over 45 who had recovered from COVID-19. The source material was PBMCs or T cells enriched from blood (not recorded which). V gene TRBV2 combines with J gene TRBJ2-7; D remains ambiguous. CDR3 DNA sequence: TGTGCCAGCAGTGAGGGCAGTGGGTACGAGCAGTACTTC. It codes for CASSEGSGYEQYF.